Sequencing of this T cell receptor beta chain was carried out in a study of CD8+ T cells in alopecia areata. Study-level findings and limits: Lesional scalp displayed greater clonality than normal scalp, most notably in alopecia totalis/universalis.

The V gene's germline CDR1 is SQVTM and CDR2 ANQGSEA. There are 12 residues in the CDR3. Deletions cut 0 bases from V and 4 bases from J, with 7 bases between. Extracted RNA was reverse transcribed into cDNA, the sequencing template. Sequenced by immunoSEQ multiplex PCR; TCRdb stores in-frame clones only, minus some. Among over 150,000 clones listed, about 56% were seen once. This clone was seen a few times. Its target is unknown. This chain links TRBV29-1 with TRBJ2-7; unclear D gene. The sequenced sample was CD8+ T cells sorted from blood. The TCR comes from a human donor in good health. CDR3 loop: CSVEEGQYEQYF. The DNA for the CDR3 is TGCAGCGTTGAAGAGGGCCAATACGAGCAGTACTTC.